The 21 T cell receptor beta chains in this list originate from one sample, sequenced in a study of regulatory T cells in long-lasting Graves disease. Noted time point: newly diagnosed GD, antithyroid drugs for less than 3 months. PBMC RNA served as the TCR library source. CDR3-region Arm-PCR and iRepertoire HTBI primers produced the TCR beta libraries. TCRdb used MiXCR to reprocess the multiplex PCR reads, holding one entry per CDR3 protein. The sample comprises 550,000 to 700,000 distinct CDR3 sequences, about 15% of which are singletons, and more than 10% rests with the top ten. The same sample was also studied in work on T cells in Graves' hyperthyroidism and ophthalmopathy.

Material: peripheral blood mononuclear cells (PBMCs), obtained at new diagnosis, from a patient treated with antithyroid drugs. The receptors were gathered from a man aged 18 to 30 with Graves disease.

The sample holds many counts of this clonotype. V gene TRBV7-3 combines with J gene TRBJ2-3, with D perhaps TRBD1 or TRBD2 (7 bases each). Germline assignment: CDR1 SGHTA and CDR2 FQGTGA. Between the trimmed V and J ends, which lost 5 bases and 6 bases, there was a span of 18 bases. The CDR3 is 15 amino acids. Written as DNA, the CDR3 is TGTGCCAGCAGCCCTTCAGGGGGGAGGGGGGATACGCAGTATTTT. It yields the protein CASSPSGGRGDTQYF.

This clonotype was seen a handful of times. The chain couples TRBV7-9 to TRBJ2-1, with 10 positions matching TRBD2. Germline V CDR1 and CDR2: SEHNR, FQNEAQ (reference sequence). Losses at the gene ends were 2 bases for V and 7 bases for J; bases not matched to a gene: 8. This CDR3 has 16 amino acids. Here the CDR3 DNA reads TGTGCCAGCAGCTTATTCGGGCTAGCGGGAGCTAATGAGCAGTTCTTC. Translating gives CASSLFGLAGANEQFF.

This clonotype was seen more than once but under ten times. This chain connects TRBV19 to TRBJ1-5; D not resolved. The CDR3 totals 12 residues. Per germline, CDR1 LNHDA and CDR2 SQIVND (reference sequence). V dropped 7 bases and J dropped 3 bases, with 7 bases sitting between them. CDR3 bases: TGTGCCAGTAAACTAAACAATCAGCCCCAGCATTTT. Translation gives CASKLNNQPQHF.

The sample holds many counts of this clonotype. CDR3 DNA: TGTGCCAGCAGGTTGGACACCTATACGCAGTATTTT. Its translation is CASRLDTYTQYF. The chain is built from TRBV2 and TRBJ2-3, with D perhaps TRBD1 (5 bases). CDR1 and CDR2 from the germline V gene are SNHLY and FYNNEI. The CDR3 extends over 12 amino acids. V lost 6 bases, J lost 7 bases, and 11 bases lay in between.

This clonotype has just a few counts. One end of the junction is discordant with germline, which a read error may explain. The chain recombines TRBV5-1 with TRBJ2-3; D is uncertain. From germline, CDR1 is SGHRS and CDR2 YFSETQ. The CDR3 spans 14 residues. CDR3 sequence: CASSLGLLPDAQYF. CDR3 in DNA: TGCGCCAGCAGCTTGGGGCTCCTCCCAGATGCGCAGTATTTT.

This clonotype was found many times. The rearrangement links TRBV11-2 to TRBJ2-1; TRBD2 might be the D (6 bases). The CDR3 is 15 residues long. Trimming took off 4 bases at V and 4 bases at J, with 14 bases between the two ends. Germline V gene data show CDR1 as SGHAT and CDR2 as FQNNGV. The CDR3 sequence is CASSYTGRGYNEQFF. The CDR3 DNA follows: TGTGCCAGCAGCTATACTGGGCGGGGTTACAATGAGCAGTTCTTC.

The chain combines TRBV9 with TRBJ1-6; D is uncertain. The CDR3 totals 12 residues. CDR1 and CDR2 from the germline V gene are SGDLS and YYNGEE. The germline V and J ends were trimmed by 1 base and 7 bases, with 3 bases remaining between them. The CDR3 protein is CASSVKNSPLHF. In nucleotides, the CDR3 is TGTGCCAGCAGCGTAAAGAATTCACCCCTCCACTTT. Complete variable domain (other parts from reference TRBV9 and TRBJ1-6): DSGVTQTPKHLITATGQRVTLRCSPRSGDLSVYWYQQSLDQGLQFLIQYYNGEERAKGNILERFSAQQFPDLHSELNLSSLELGDSALYFCASSVKNSPLHFGNGTRLTVT.

V and J are TRBV5-1 and TRBJ1-2, with D possibly being TRBD1 (5 bases). The V and J ends lost 0 bases and 4 bases respectively, with 19 bases between them. The germline V gene encodes CDR1 SGHRS and CDR2 YFSETQ. This CDR3 region has 17 residues. The CDR3, as DNA: TGCGCCAGCAGCTTGGGGCCCAAGCAACAGGAAACCTATGGCTACACCTTC. It yields the protein CASSLGPKQQETYGYTF.

There are many counts of this clonotype. The chain links TRBV27 to TRBJ1-2; tentative D call: TRBD1 (5 bases). V was pared by 3 bases and J by 4 bases, with 18 bases between. Germline values: CDR1 MNHEY, CDR2 SMNVEV (reference sequence). The CDR3 has 16 amino acids. The CDR3 loop reads CASSLGPGRLRYGYTF. The CDR3 region has the DNA TGTGCCAGCAGTTTGGGGCCAGGGAGGCTACGCTATGGCTACACCTTC.

This clonotype was picked up many times. V is TRBV18 and J is TRBJ2-5; D is ambiguous. CDR1 is KGHSH and CDR2 is LQKENI in the germline V gene. Deletions cut 1 base from V and 5 bases from J, with 5 bases between. This CDR3 comprises 12 residues. CDR3 sequence reads: CASSPREETQYF. In DNA form, the CDR3 reads TGTGCCAGCTCACCACGCGAGGAGACCCAGTACTTC.

The table lists this clonotype with a few counts. V gene TRBV7-9 combines with J gene TRBJ1-1, with 8 bases that match TRBD1. The CDR3 covers 15 residues. CDR1 SEHNR and CDR2 FQNEAQ come from the germline V gene (reference sequence). Germline trimming cut 5 bases from V and 6 bases from J; bases unmatched to any gene: 11. CDR3 loop: CASSDRRGQGAEAFF. In DNA form, the CDR3 reads TGTGCCAGCAGCGATAGGAGAGGACAGGGAGCTGAAGCTTTCTTT.

The chain uses TRBV5-1 and TRBJ2-2, with D unresolved. V was pared by 2 bases and J by 7 bases, with 15 bases between. Germline V gene lookup returns CDR1 SGHRS and CDR2 YFSETQ. CDR3 size: 15 residues. CDR3 DNA sequence: TGCGCCAGCAGCTTAAATGGGGTGTCAGGCGGGGAGCTGTTTTTT. As protein: CASSLNGVSGGELFF. The variable domain in full, with the rest retrieved from reference TRBV5-1 and TRBJ2-2, is KAGVTQTPRYLIKTRGQQVTLSCSPISGHRSVSWYQQTPGQGLQFLFEYFSETQRNKGNFPGRFSGRQFSNSRSEMNVSTLELGDSALYLCASSLNGVSGGELFFGEGSRLTVL.

This clonotype was recorded at least ten times. This chain uses TRBV6-1 with TRBJ2-1, with D possibly being TRBD2 (5 bases). This CDR3 comprises 12 residues. Trimming removed 7 bases at V and 9 bases at J, with 13 bases between. CDR1 is MNHNS and CDR2 is SASEGT in the germline V gene. CDR3 coding DNA: TGTGCCAGCACAACGAGGAGCGGTGAGCAGTTCTTC. Translated, it gives CASTTRSGEQFF.

This clonotype turned up a few times. The rearrangement joins TRBV29-1 to TRBJ1-6, with 8 bases that match TRBD1. This CDR3 has 13 residues. Per germline, CDR1 SQVTM and CDR2 ANQGSEA. The trim removed 3 bases at V and 6 bases at J, leaving 1 base unmatched. This CDR3 is CSVDTGGNSPLHF. The CDR3, as DNA: TGCAGCGTTGATACAGGGGGTAATTCACCCCTCCACTTT.

This clonotype has a handful of counts. This chain links TRBV20-1 with TRBJ2-1, with TRBD1 as a possible D gene (5 bases). CDR1 DFQATT and CDR2 SNEGSKA come from the germline V gene (reference sequence). The germline V and J ends were trimmed by 4 bases and 9 bases, with 22 bases remaining between them. This CDR3 region has 15 residues. The CDR3 loop reads CSATSGWRYGGEQFF. CDR3 in DNA: TGCAGTGCTACTTCAGGGTGGCGTTACGGCGGTGAGCAGTTCTTC.

In its sample, this clonotype was seen once. The junction shows a germline mismatch at one end, possibly a read error. V gene TRBV5-6 combines with J gene TRBJ1-5; 8 bases map to TRBD1. Germline CDR1 SGHDT, CDR2 YYEEEE. The CDR3 is 17 residues long. This CDR3 reads CASSFTGGRSSNRPQHF. The CDR3 DNA reads TGTGCCAGCAGCTTTACAGGGGGGCGCTCTAGCAATCGGCCCCAGCATTTT.

At least ten counts were recorded for this clonotype. J is TRBJ2-3 and V is TRBV24-1; 10 bases map to TRBD1. The junction had 7 bases not matched to a gene; V was cut back by 3 bases and J by 2 bases. Germline CDR1 is KGHDR and CDR2 is SFDVKD. There are 17 residues in the CDR3. The CDR3 spells CATSDLRGTGDTDTQYF. The CDR3 DNA reads as TGTGCCACCAGTGATCTGCGCGGGACAGGGGACACAGATACGCAGTATTTT.

The table lists this clonotype with a few counts. V gene TRBV20-1 combines with J gene TRBJ2-1; the match to TRBD2 covers 8 bases. V lost 8 bases and J lost 4; bases outside the gene matches: 13. CDR3 length: 15 amino acids. The germline CDR1 and CDR2 sequences are DFQATT and SNEGSKA (reference sequence). This chain's CDR3 is CSPFRAGVGYNEQFF. CDR3 sequence (DNA): TGCAGTCCCTTTAGAGCGGGAGTAGGGTACAATGAGCAGTTCTTC.

This clonotype has a count of ten or more. CDR3: CSASTGTDEKLFF. The CDR3 DNA reads as TGCAGTGCTTCGACAGGGACCGATGAAAAACTGTTTTTT. This chain links TRBV20-1 with TRBJ1-4, with TRBD1 identical over 7 bases. The CDR3 totals 13 residues. The V segment lost 5 bases and the J segment 6 bases; nucleotides outside the gene matches: 6. CDR1 and CDR2 from the germline V gene are DFQATT and SNEGSKA (reference sequence).

The chain joins TRBV6-5 to TRBJ1-5; 8 bases are shared with TRBD1. Germline V CDR1 and CDR2: MNHEY, SVGAGI. This CDR3 region has 17 residues. V was pared by 4 bases and J by 2 bases, with 10 bases of the junction left unmatched. The CDR3 is CASSSAFLDRGNQPQHF. In nucleotides, the CDR3 is TGTGCCAGCAGTTCCGCTTTTTTGGACAGGGGCAATCAGCCCCAGCATTTT.

J is TRBJ2-6 and V is TRBV20-1, with unresolved D. The CDR3 has 14 residues. Germline V gene lookup returns CDR1 DFQATT and CDR2 SNEGSKA (reference sequence). The ends were cut back, 6 bases at V and 2 bases at J, with 11 bases in the middle. Here the CDR3 DNA reads TGCAGTGCCCTCGGAAGGGCTGGGGCCAACGTCCTGACTTTC. It encodes CSALGRAGANVLTF.